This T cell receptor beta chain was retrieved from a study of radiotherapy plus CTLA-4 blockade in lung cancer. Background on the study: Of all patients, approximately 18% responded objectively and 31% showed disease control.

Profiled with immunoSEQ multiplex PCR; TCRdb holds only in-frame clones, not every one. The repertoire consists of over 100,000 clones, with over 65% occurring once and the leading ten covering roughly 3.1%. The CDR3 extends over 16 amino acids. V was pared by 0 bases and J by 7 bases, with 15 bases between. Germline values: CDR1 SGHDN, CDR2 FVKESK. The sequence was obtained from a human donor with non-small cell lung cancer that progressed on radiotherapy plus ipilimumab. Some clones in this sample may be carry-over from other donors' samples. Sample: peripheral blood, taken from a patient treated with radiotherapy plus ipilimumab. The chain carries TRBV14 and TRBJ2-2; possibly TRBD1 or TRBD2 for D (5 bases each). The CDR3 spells CASSQDIRGAGGELFF. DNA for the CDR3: TGTGCCAGCAGCCAAGATATTCGAGGGGCGGGCGGGGAGCTGTTTTTT.